What follows are 13 T cell receptor beta chains derived from one specimen sequenced in a study of memory CD4+ T cells and cytomegalovirus serostatus. Single viable CD3+CD4+CD8-CD45RO+ cells were sorted as the memory CD4+ T cells. Produced via immunoSEQ multiplex PCR; TCRdb's table is partial and in-frame only. This sample has about 50,000 clones, with more than 70% found just once. Sequencing was done on a sample of memory CD4+ T cells from blood. The receptors were sampled from an adult in good health and CMV-seronegative.

This clone was observed once. The rearrangement joins TRBV5-1 to TRBJ1-2; 8 bases are a match to TRBD1. The CDR3 extends over 16 amino acids. Germline CDR1 and CDR2: SGHRS and YFSETQ. V shed 0 bases, J shed 4 bases, and the junction held 8 bases outside the gene matches. The CDR3 nucleotides read TGCGCCAGCAGCTTGGGGAGAGACAGGGGAAGCTATGGCTACACCTTC. This gives the protein CASSLGRDRGSYGYTF.

The V call is TRBV2, the J call TRBJ1-4, with D unresolved. V was cut by 4 bases and J by 3 bases, with 9 bases left in between. Looked up from germline, CDR1 is SNHLY and CDR2 is FYNNEI. CDR3 length: 14 amino acids. The CDR3 sequence: CASSGQVSNEKLFF. DNA for the CDR3: TGTGCCAGCAGTGGGCAGGTTTCTAATGAAAAACTGTTTTTT.

The chain uses TRBV18 and TRBJ2-3; D ambiguous. V was clipped by 0 bases and J by 7 bases, with 14 bases between them. The CDR3 sequence is 15 residues long. CDR1 is KGHSH, CDR2 LQKENI, per germline. CDR3 coding DNA: TGTGCCAGCTCACCACCTATTTCAGCGATTCATACGCAGTATTTT. This translates into CASSPPISAIHTQYF.

The chain combines TRBV28 with TRBJ2-5; 11 nucleotides agree with TRBD2. The DNA end is more similar to TRBJ2-7, so the J call may be wrong. The germline CDR1 and CDR2 sequences are MDHEN and SYDVKM. This CDR3 has 16 amino acids. The CDR3 sequence is CASSPYSGRGTYEQYF. CDR3 coding DNA: TGTGCCAGCAGTCCCTATAGCGGGAGGGGCACCTACGAGCAGTACTTC.

The genes are TRBV2 and TRBJ1-2; a possible D gene is TRBD1 (5 bases). This CDR3 region has 14 residues. V lost 2 bases and J 7 bases, leaving 14 bases between the germline ends. Germline V lookup: CDR1 SNHLY, CDR2 FYNNEI. The CDR3 nucleotides are TGTGCCAGCAGTGAAAGAGAGACAGCGGCTGGCTACACCTTC. Protein sequence: CASSERETAAGYTF.

Concerning this clone itself: A read error may account for a junction end that differs from germline. The V and J genes are TRBV28 and TRBJ2-1; 8 nucleotides align to TRBD1. Germline CDR1 is MDHEN and CDR2 is SYDVKM. This CDR3 contains 15 residues. CDR3 in amino acids: CASKAGDRSSNEQFF. The CDR3 bases are TGTGCCAGCAAGGCCGGGGACAGGTCCTCCAATGAGCAGTTCTTC.

The V call is TRBV7-2, the J call TRBJ2-7; weak D call: TRBD2 (6 bases). Between the trimmed V and J ends, which lost 5 bases and 3 bases, there was a span of 11 bases. The V gene's germline CDR1 is SGHTA and CDR2 FQGNSA. The CDR3 extends over 13 amino acids. The chain's CDR3 is CASSTGSFYEQYF. The CDR3 nucleotides read TGTGCCAGCAGCACCGGGAGTTTCTACGAGCAGTACTTC.

The chain uses TRBV15 and TRBJ2-1, with D unclear. The V and J ends lost 0 bases and 5 bases respectively, with 11 bases between them. CDR3 size: 15 residues. Germline V CDR1 and CDR2: LNHNV, YYDKDF (reference sequence). The CDR3 loop is CATSRDRGSHNEQFF. The CDR3 DNA follows: TGTGCCACCAGCAGAGATCGAGGCTCACACAATGAGCAGTTCTTC.

This clone was observed a few times. This chain links TRBV5-6 with TRBJ2-5; 7 bases align to TRBD2. The V gene's germline CDR1 is SGHDT and CDR2 YYEEEE. The junction had 14 bases not matched to a gene; V was cut back by 1 base and J by 2 bases. The CDR3 length is 18 residues. For the CDR3, the DNA is TGTGCCAGCAGCTTGTGGGGGGGAAATGGGGACCCACAAGAGACCCAGTACTTC. This encodes CASSLWGGNGDPQETQYF.

This clone was counted only a few times. The chain uses TRBV5-1 and TRBJ2-7; 7 bases match TRBD1. Germline CDR1 reads SGHRS; CDR2 reads YFSETQ. Germline trimming cut 4 bases from V and 6 bases from J; bases unmatched to any gene: 7. The CDR3 loop spans 13 amino acids. The CDR3 DNA is TGCGCCAGCAGCAGAACAGGGGTGAGCGAGCAGTACTTC. Protein product: CASSRTGVSEQYF.

V gene TRBV30 combines with J gene TRBJ2-7; D gene unclear. CDR1 is GTSNPN and CDR2 is SVGIG in the germline V gene (reference sequence). This CDR3 contains 13 residues. V lost 1 base and J lost 0, with 7 bases in between. CDR3 amino acids: CAWSDFSSYEQYF. The CDR3 coding sequence is TGTGCCTGGAGTGATTTTAGCTCCTACGAGCAGTACTTC.

The gene calls are TRBV10-3 and TRBJ1-1, with D perhaps TRBD1 (5 bases). CDR1 ENHRY and CDR2 SYGVKD come from the germline V gene. V was pared by 5 bases and J by 7 bases, with 14 bases between. The CDR3 runs 13 residues. CDR3 DNA sequence: TGTGCCATCAGTCCCGTAGCAGGGAGTGAAGCTTTCTTT. Protein product: CAISPVAGSEAFF.

This chain joins TRBV5-4 and TRBJ1-6, with 7 bases matching TRBD1. This CDR3 has 17 residues. Germline V gene sequence: CDR1 SGHNT, CDR2 YYREEE (reference sequence). The trim removed 4 bases at V and 2 bases at J, leaving 9 bases unmatched. The CDR3 coding sequence is TGTGCCAGCAGCCGGCGGACAGGTACAACCTATAATTCACCCCTCCACTTT. As protein: CASSRRTGTTYNSPLHF.